This entry lists 23 T cell receptor beta chains sequenced from one sample in a study of T cells in localized non-small cell lung cancer. Sequencing was performed with immunoSEQ multiplex PCR; in TCRdb, only in-frame clones are kept and a portion is missing. The sample includes tens of thousands of clones, approximately 88% seen only once; the top ten take approximately 18%. Sequences were derived from peripheral blood mononuclear cells, sampled before any cancer treatment. Receptors originate from a man between 40 and 70 years old with stage III lung adenocarcinoma.

The count of this clone is one. V is TRBV7-3 and J is TRBJ2-7, with TRBD2 as a possible D gene (6 bases). CDR1 is SGHTA and CDR2 is FQGTGA in the germline V gene. The V and J ends lost 1 base and 6 bases respectively, with 13 bases between them. The CDR3 totals 14 residues. Written as DNA, the CDR3 is TGTGCCAGCAGCTTAAGCGGGGTGGATAGCGAGCAGTACTTC. It specifies CASSLSGVDSEQYF. The full variable domain, rest sourced from reference TRBV7-3 and TRBJ2-7, is GAGVSQTPSNKVTEKGKYVELRCDPISGHTALYWYRQSLGQGPEFLIYFQGTGAADDSGLPNDRFFAVRPEGSVSTLKIQRTERGDSAVYLCASSLSGVDSEQYFGPGTRLTVT.

This chain joins TRBV2 and TRBJ1-6; TRBD1 matches 8 bases. Unmatched junction bases numbered 4, after V lost 2 bases and J lost 7 bases. Germline CDR1 SNHLY, CDR2 FYNNEI. The length of the CDR3 is 15 residues. In DNA form, the CDR3 reads TGTGCCAGCAGTGAATCAGGGGGCGCAAATTCACCCCTCCACTTT. This sequence encodes CASSESGGANSPLHF.

The genes are TRBV18 and TRBJ1-2; 8 nucleotides align to TRBD1. The germline V gene has CDR1 KGHSH and CDR2 LQKENI. This CDR3 comprises 16 residues. V shed 0 bases, J shed 6 bases, and the junction held 9 bases outside the gene matches. As DNA, the CDR3 is TGTGCCAGCTCACCACCGCAAGGACAGGGAAGAAATGGCTACACCTTC. This encodes CASSPPQGQGRNGYTF.

This clone occurred a few times. The gene calls are TRBV4-3 and TRBJ1-1; 8 nucleotides align to TRBD1. Looked up from germline, CDR1 is LGHNA and CDR2 is YSLEER. The trim removed 7 bases at V and 1 base at J, leaving 2 bases unmatched. This CDR3 comprises 13 residues. The CDR3 nucleotides are TGCGCCAGCAACGACAGGGGGAACACTGAAGCTTTCTTT. Translation: CASNDRGNTEAFF.

The V call is TRBV6-1, the J call TRBJ1-1; no clear D gene. CDR3 length: 15 residues. In germline, CDR1 is MNHNS, CDR2 SASEGT. V lost 1 base to trimming and J lost 0 bases, with 9 bases between them. This CDR3 is CASSEDIRLNTEAFF. As DNA, the CDR3 is TGTGCCAGCAGTGAAGATATCAGATTGAACACTGAAGCTTTCTTT.

This chain connects TRBV20-1 to TRBJ2-5; no reliable D call. Germline V lookup: CDR1 DFQATT, CDR2 SNEGSKA (reference sequence). V shed 6 bases and J shed 3 bases, with 8 bases lying between them. This CDR3 has 11 residues. The DNA of the CDR3 is TGCAGTGCGCTAAAAGAAGAGACCCAGTACTTC. It encodes CSALKEETQYF.

This sequence joins TRBV7-2 and TRBJ1-1; a weak D match, TRBD1 (6 bases). The CDR3 length is 16 residues. The germline V and J ends were trimmed by 2 bases and 4 bases, with 17 bases remaining between them. Per germline, CDR1 SGHTA and CDR2 FQGNSA. CDR3 sequence: CASSLRVGGLGTEAFF. The CDR3 DNA is TGTGCCAGCAGCTTAAGGGTCGGGGGGCTAGGCACTGAAGCTTTCTTT.

The gene calls are TRBV5-1 and TRBJ2-7, with D maybe TRBD1 (5 bases). Germline CDR1 is SGHRS and CDR2 is YFSETQ. The CDR3 is 14 amino acids. Trimming stripped 2 bases from V and 5 bases from J, with 14 bases between. The CDR3: CASSFTQGRDEQYF. The CDR3 DNA follows: TGCGCCAGCAGCTTCACCCAGGGTAGGGACGAGCAGTACTTC.

The chain combines TRBV10-3 with TRBJ2-3; TRBD2 matches 9 bases. V shed 6 bases and J 5 bases; nucleotides not matched to a gene: 12. The V gene's germline CDR1 is ENHRY and CDR2 SYGVKD. This CDR3 is 16 amino acids long. This CDR3 reads CAISKSSGGAGDTQYF. In DNA, the CDR3 is TGTGCCATCAGCAAGAGTAGCGGGGGCGCCGGAGATACGCAGTATTTT.

V usage is TRBV27 and J usage is TRBJ1-1; no reliable D call. This CDR3 spans 12 amino acids. Germline CDR1 reads MNHEY; CDR2 reads SMNVEV (reference sequence). V was pared by 6 bases and J by 1 base, with 6 bases between. CDR3 region: CASRRTNTEAFF. The CDR3 DNA follows: TGTGCCAGCAGGCGGACGAACACTGAAGCTTTCTTT.

V gene TRBV2 combines with J gene TRBJ2-3; the match to TRBD2 covers 11 bases. Germline V gene lookup returns CDR1 SNHLY and CDR2 FYNNEI. CDR3 length equals 16 residues. V lost 6 bases, J lost 3 bases, and 8 bases stayed unmatched. Here the CDR3 DNA reads TGTGCCAGCAGCATAGCGGGGGGGCTCTCTACAGATACGCAGTATTTT. Protein product: CASSIAGGLSTDTQYF.

The J gene is TRBJ2-2, the V gene TRBV5-5; 12 bases map to TRBD1. The CDR3 covers 16 residues. Germline V gene data show CDR1 as SGHKS and CDR2 as YYEKEE (reference sequence). The V and J ends lost 4 bases and 4 bases, in that order; junction bases with no gene match: 5. The CDR3 protein is CASSPGQGAATGELFF. CDR3 DNA sequence: TGTGCCAGCAGCCCGGGACAGGGGGCAGCCACCGGGGAGCTGTTTTTT.

Concerning this clone: An end of the junction does not agree with germline; a read error may underlie this. The rearrangement joins TRBV5-1 to TRBJ2-7, with D hard to call. This CDR3 comprises 15 residues. Germline V CDR1 and CDR2: SGHRS, YFSETQ. The CDR3 coding sequence is TGTGCCAGCAGCTGGATCGGACGGAGCTCCTACGAGCAGTACTTC. Translation: CASSWIGRSSYEQYF.

The V gene is TRBV18, the J gene TRBJ2-4; D not certain. V was clipped by 4 bases and J by 0 bases, with 19 bases between them. Germline values: CDR1 KGHSH, CDR2 LQKENI. There are 18 residues in the CDR3. DNA for the CDR3: TGTGCCAGCTCACTTCTCGCCTCCAGCGAGCTAGCCAAAAACATTCAGTACTTC. Protein sequence: CASSLLASSELAKNIQYF. Drawing the rest from reference TRBV18 and TRBJ2-4, the complete variable domain is NAGVMQNPRHLVRRRGQEARLRCSPMKGHSHVYWYRQLPEEGLKFMVYLQKENIIDESGMPKERFSAEFPKEGPSILRIQQVVRGDSAAYFCASSLLASSELAKNIQYFGAGTRLSVL.

This chain connects TRBV11-2 to TRBJ2-2; 7 bases align to TRBD1. From germline, CDR1 is SGHAT and CDR2 FQNNGV. CDR3 length: 16 residues. With 3 bases clipped from V and 6 bases from J, the junction kept 10 bases outside the gene matches. This CDR3 is CASSFRAGGSPGELFF. The CDR3 nucleotides read TGTGCCAGCAGCTTCCGGGCAGGGGGTAGCCCCGGGGAGCTGTTTTTT.

This chain uses TRBV7-2 with TRBJ2-7; maybe TRBD2 (7 bases). V was clipped by 5 bases and J by 4 bases, with 18 bases between them. Germline V gene lookup returns CDR1 SGHTA and CDR2 FQGNSA. The length of the CDR3 is 15 residues. CDR3 amino acids: CASSKRAGEGYEQYF. The DNA for the CDR3 is TGTGCCAGCAGCAAAAGGGCAGGGGAGGGGTACGAGCAGTACTTC.

The chain employs TRBV5-1 and TRBJ2-3; 9 bases agree with TRBD2. The CDR3 is 16 amino acids. The germline V gene has CDR1 SGHRS and CDR2 YFSETQ. V lost 0 bases, J lost 2 bases, and 4 bases stayed unmatched. In nucleotides, the CDR3 is TGCGCCAGCAGCTTGGGGGTAGCGGGGGACACAGATACGCAGTATTTT. It translates to CASSLGVAGDTDTQYF.

This chain uses TRBV6-1 with TRBJ2-7; 8 bases line up with TRBD1. Germline V CDR1 and CDR2: MNHNS, SASEGT. The CDR3 has 14 residues. With V trimmed by 6 bases and J by 2 bases, 6 bases remained unmatched. CDR3 sequence (DNA): TGTGCCAGCAGGGACAGGGAGAGGACCTACGAGCAGTACTTC. This encodes CASRDRERTYEQYF.

V usage is TRBV5-1 and J usage is TRBJ1-1; tentatively, D is TRBD1 (6 bases). V lost 7 bases and J lost 6, with 19 bases in between. The CDR3 spans 14 residues. Germline CDR1 SGHRS, CDR2 YFSETQ. CDR3 region: CASGRSGEGAEAFF. The CDR3 coding sequence is TGCGCCAGCGGCCGATCAGGGGAAGGGGCTGAAGCTTTCTTT.

V and J are TRBV6-6 and TRBJ1-3, with TRBD1 as a possible D gene (6 bases). V was pared by 2 bases and J by 4 bases, with 12 bases between. This CDR3 contains 15 residues. Germline V gives CDR1 MNHNY, CDR2 SVGAGI (reference sequence). CDR3 sequence: CASSYTGAVGNTIYF. In DNA, the CDR3 is TGTGCCAGCAGTTACACGGGGGCAGTGGGAAACACCATATATTTT.

The CDR3 DNA reads as TGTGCCAGCAGCCTAGCGGGGGGGCCAGATACGCAGTATTTT. Its translation: CASSLAGGPDTQYF. This chain links TRBV25-1 with TRBJ2-3, with 12 bases lining up with TRBD2. V lost 6 bases and J lost 4; bases outside the gene matches: 2. The CDR3 loop spans 14 amino acids. Germline-derived CDR1 and CDR2 are MGHDK and SYGVNS.

The CDR3 region has the DNA TGTGCCAGCAGTACCCCCGCAGGGTCGGGTGGCTACACCTTC. This codes for CASSTPAGSGGYTF. The chain recombines TRBV6-6 with TRBJ1-2; D might be TRBD1 (5 bases). There are 14 residues in the CDR3. Germline V lookup: CDR1 MNHNY, CDR2 SVGAGI (reference sequence). Trimming removed 5 bases at V and 7 bases at J, with 17 bases between.

The rearrangement uses TRBV6-4 and TRBJ2-3; no reliable D call. The CDR3 consists of 13 residues. Germline CDR1 and CDR2: MRHNA and SNTAGT. Trimming stripped 2 bases from V and 6 bases from J, with 9 bases between. The CDR3 DNA is TGTGCCAGCAGTGACCAGATGGGGGATACGCAGTATTTT. It yields the protein CASSDQMGDTQYF.